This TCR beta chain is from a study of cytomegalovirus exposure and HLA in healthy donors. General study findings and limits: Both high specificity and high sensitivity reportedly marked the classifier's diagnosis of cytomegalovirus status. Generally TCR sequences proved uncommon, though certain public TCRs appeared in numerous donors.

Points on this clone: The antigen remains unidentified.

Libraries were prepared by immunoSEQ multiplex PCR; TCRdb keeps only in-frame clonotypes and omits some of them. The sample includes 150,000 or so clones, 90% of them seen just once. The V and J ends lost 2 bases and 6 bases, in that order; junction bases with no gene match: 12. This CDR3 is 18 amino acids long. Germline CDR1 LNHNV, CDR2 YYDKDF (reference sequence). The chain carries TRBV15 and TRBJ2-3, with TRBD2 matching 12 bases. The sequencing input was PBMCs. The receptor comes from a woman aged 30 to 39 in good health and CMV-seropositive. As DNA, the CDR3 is TGTGCCACCAGCAGAAACCCCCTAGCGGGAGGGGTGGGGGATACGCAGTATTTT. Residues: CATSRNPLAGGVGDTQYF.